Reported below is one T cell receptor (beta chain). As processed by the authors: Estimates of nucleated cell counts were drawn from the amplification of reference gene primers. Sequencing used immunoSEQ multiplex PCR; TCRdb keeps in-frame clones, though not all of them. V, J and clone size derive from that table, while D and trimming were established from the DNA sequence. The data hold about 290,000 clones, with around 89% observed a single time. This sample is drawn from a study of blood T cell repertoires in COVID-19. Study context: Samples representing acute and convalescent COVID-19 were sourced from the United States, Italy and Spain. PBMCs, B-cell-depleted T cells, or T cells were the source of the cDNA or gDNA that made up the material.

The V end lost 2 bases, the J end lost 9 bases, and 11 bases lay between the germline ends. CDR1 is MGHRA, CDR2 YSYEKL, per germline. This CDR3 spans 14 amino acids. Sequences were obtained from peripheral blood. The clonotype was recovered from a man in his forties with acute or convalescent COVID-19. The rearrangement joins TRBV4-1 to TRBJ1-6, with D perhaps TRBD1 (5 bases). The CDR3, as DNA: TGCGCCAGCAGCCAACCGGGACTAGGTTCACCCCTCCACTTT. As protein: CASSQPGLGSPLHF.